This TCR beta chain stems from a study of blood T cell repertoires in COVID-19. Repertoires were generated with immunoSEQ multiplex PCR, while TCRdb's copy carries only in-frame clones and drops some. Altogether some 100,000 clones are present, approximately 86% being singletons, with the ten largest covering less than 3.5%. The V end was cut by 3 bases, the J end by 4 bases, with 6 bases between. From germline, CDR1 is SGHTA and CDR2 FQGNSA. This CDR3 is 13 amino acids long. The V call is TRBV7-2, the J call TRBJ1-4; D is uncertain. Sequencing was performed on PBMCs or T cells enriched from blood (not recorded which). This receptor was taken from a woman aged 50 to 60 who had recovered from COVID-19. In DNA, the CDR3 is TGTGCCAGCAGCTTCCGGAGTAATGAAAAACTGTTTTTT. This gives the protein CASSFRSNEKLFF.